This TCR beta chain was sequenced during a study of blood T cells in healthy people across ages (dated by TCRdb to about 2015). For the wider study: In model experiments, roughly one uniquely barcoded TCR beta cDNA molecule per two T cells was captured by template switching. Four age groups were formed from the donors: young (average approximately 17 years), middle-aged (just under 40), aged (approximately 60) and long-lived (more than 75). To avoid experimental bias, donors of different ages were distributed randomly across sequencing lanes. Using deep sequencing normalized with unique cDNA molecular identifiers, the study measured how TCR beta repertoire diversity changes with age. The study analyzed two additional independent replicas of 1 million unique cDNA reads from the same blood draw for two donors, one aged 18 to 29 and one aged 80 or older.

Donors were 30 to 45 systemically healthy Caucasian individuals from Russia aged 6 to 90 years. Each donor gave about 9.7 milliliters of peripheral blood, drawn into EDTA-treated Vacutainer tubes. Ficoll-Paque density-gradient centrifugation was used to isolate PBMCs, with at least 6.5 million obtained per sample. Trizol reagent was used to extract total RNA from PBMCs, with at least 5.5 micrograms per sample. The percentages of naive CD45RAhigh/CD27high T cells were determined by flow cytometry on a PBMC aliquot from every donor. Libraries came from 5' RACE. Sequencing used an Illumina HiSeq 2500. A second PCR of 7 to 11 cycles was performed with a sample-barcoded 5' primer and a J-beta primer mix. A template-switch 5' adaptor carrying 12 random nucleotides introduced a unique molecular identifier onto each TCR beta cDNA molecule. At least 2.5 million CDR3-containing paired-end reads were obtained from each sample. First-strand cDNA synthesis was performed from all RNA using the Mint cDNA synthesis kit, with priming by a TRBC-specific oligonucleotide. Following uracil-DNA glycosylase treatment, all cDNA underwent a first 18-cycle PCR with the universal primers M1SS and BC2_uni_R. The original pipeline was this. For normalization, 1 million high-quality reads were randomly selected from each sample, with every read carrying a distinct molecular identifier. Reads sharing molecular identifiers were discarded rather than binned into consensus sequences. MiTCR, set to a Q25 quality threshold and the strictest error-elimination algorithm, was used for CDR3 identification, clonotype clustering and error correction. A nonparametric unseen species model using Euler transformation provided a lower-bound estimate of total TCR beta diversity. TCRdb itself trimmed the public reads at Q25 with fastp, ran MiXCR and retained productive beta chains. Each entry is one CDR3 protein sequence, shown with its most common DNA and genes. The V and J calls were determined by TCRdb, not by the authors. This sample has about 1.8 million distinct CDR3 sequences in its table, and 40% to 55% of those were observed once. About 2.1% of the sample lies in the top ten.

Remarks on this clonotype: This receptor's antigen is unknown. Within one base of it there is no much larger clone, and no base qualities were kept.

What the research found in general, with its limitations: Total diversity estimates from one million sequenced T cells were considered lower bounds and underestimates. Since profiling was done on bulk unsorted PBMCs, naive and antigen-experienced compartments could not be conclusively compared. Observed TCR beta diversity correlated strongly with the percentage of naive T cells measured by flow cytometry. Compared with the aged group, the long-lived group had more naive CD4+ T cells, fewer expanded clones and increased TCR diversity, suggesting age selection. Donor CMV infection status was unknown, potentially confounding age-related changes in expanded clonotypes. Observed TCR beta diversity per million T cells fell roughly linearly with age, and a significant reduction was already apparent by age around 39.

This receptor was identified in a woman aged 35 to 49 in good health. Material: blood.

The nucleotide sequence is given as TGTGCCAGCAGTCGACAAGTCACGGGACACCTCTCCTACGAGCAGTACTTC. This encodes CASSRQVTGHLSYEQYF. The V and J genes are TRBV6-1 and TRBJ2-7, with a tentative D gene TRBD1 over 6 matching bases. Trimming removed 5 bases from V and 0 bases from J, leaving 20 bases between the germline ends. The germline V gene provides CDR1 MNHNS and CDR2 SASEGT. The CDR3 covers 17 residues, taking in both the cysteine and the phenylalanine. Here the CDR3 DNA is all that survives: 51 bases in frame from base 1.